This T cell receptor beta chain was captured in a study of response to subunit inactivated influenza vaccine. Study conclusions and caveats: Each seasonal influenza vaccination recruits few new T cells, the authors suggested.

MiXCR, run by TCRdb on the RT-PCR reads, gives a single entry per CDR3 protein. The repertoire holds 450,000 to 700,000 distinct CDR3 sequences, with approximately 15% as singletons. Concerning this clonotype: What it binds is not known.

Germline loops: CDR1 SGHRS, CDR2 YFSETQ. With V trimmed by 4 bases and J by 4 bases, 9 bases remained unmatched. This CDR3 spans 18 amino acids. The source material was PBMCs from blood, sampled approximately 13 days after vaccination. The rearrangement uses TRBV5-1 and TRBJ2-3; 16 nucleotides align to TRBD2. The sequence was obtained from a man in his fifties or sixties who received an inactivated influenza vaccine. The DNA for the CDR3 is TGCGCCAGCAGCAAAGGTCCCGGGACTAGCGGGAGGGCAGATACGCAGTATTTT. It codes for CASSKGPGTSGRADTQYF.